Shown below are 12 T cell receptor beta chains from a single sample sequenced in a study of sequential checkpoint blockade in melanoma. The treatment here: randomized to nivolumab then ipilimumab (arm A) or the reverse (arm B). Some clones are missing from TCRdb's copy, which holds only in-frame ones; the method was immunoSEQ multiplex PCR. The table records 9,500 to 15,000 clones, roughly 83% of them present only once. The input for sequencing was CD8+ T cells sorted from blood (inferred from file names), taken from a patient given nivolumab and ipilimumab in sequence. The receptors were gathered from a human donor with melanoma.

This sequence joins TRBV4-3 and TRBJ1-2; possibly TRBD1 for D (5 bases). This CDR3 comprises 15 residues. Germline V gives CDR1 LGHNA, CDR2 YSLEER. The V gene lost 1 base and the J gene lost 4 bases, with 13 bases spanning the gap. In DNA form, the CDR3 reads TGCGCCAGCAGCCAAGGCCCAGGGATGTCCTATGGCTACACCTTC. It specifies CASSQGPGMSYGYTF.

This clone occurred once. V usage is TRBV6-1 and J usage is TRBJ1-1; D call uncertain. V dropped 4 bases and J dropped 6 bases, with 12 bases sitting between them. CDR3 length: 13 amino acids. Looked up from germline, CDR1 is MNHNS and CDR2 is SASEGT. CDR3: CASSVGSGSEAFF. The CDR3 DNA sequence: TGTGCCAGCAGTGTGGGCAGTGGGTCTGAAGCTTTCTTT.

This chain links TRBV27 with TRBJ2-5; D perhaps matches TRBD2 (5 bases). The J call may be incorrect, as the DNA end agrees better with TRBJ2-7. The CDR3 covers 13 residues. Germline CDR1 and CDR2: MNHEY and SMNVEV (reference sequence). In DNA, the CDR3 is TGTGCCAGCAGCCCCGGATCGGGATACGAGCAGTACTTC. Its protein is CASSPGSGYEQYF.

The CDR3 loop reads CASSGDRSAEKLFF. The CDR3 coding sequence is TGTGCCAGCAGTGGGGACAGATCTGCGGAAAAACTGTTTTTT. The chain joins TRBV9 to TRBJ1-4; 7 nucleotides match TRBD1. Germline V lookup: CDR1 SGDLS, CDR2 YYNGEE. V gave up 5 bases and J gave up 8 bases; unmatched junction bases: 9. This CDR3 has 14 amino acids.

J is TRBJ1-4 and V is TRBV19, with 10 bases aligning to TRBD1. The CDR3 runs 16 residues. V lost 6 bases, J lost 4 bases, and 8 bases stayed unmatched. From germline, CDR1 is LNHDA and CDR2 SQIVND (reference sequence). CDR3 in amino acids: CASSSGTGAVNEKLFF. For the CDR3, the DNA is TGTGCCAGTAGCTCCGGGACAGGGGCCGTTAATGAAAAACTGTTTTTT.

V gene TRBV27 combines with J gene TRBJ2-3; 7 bases agree with TRBD1. J gave up 5 bases and V 4 bases, and 6 bases lay outside the gene matches. In germline, CDR1 is MNHEY, CDR2 SMNVEV (reference sequence). This CDR3 has 14 residues. The CDR3 region is CASSSDRVGDTQYF. The CDR3 DNA reads as TGTGCCAGCAGTTCCGACAGGGTGGGAGATACGCAGTATTTT.

V gene TRBV15 combines with J gene TRBJ1-5; D is possibly TRBD1 (5 bases). The CDR3 loop spans 14 amino acids. The germline V and J ends were trimmed by 7 bases and 10 bases, with 20 bases remaining between them. In germline, CDR1 is LNHNV, CDR2 YYDKDF (reference sequence). This chain's CDR3 is CATNPTGHQGPQHF. In DNA form, the CDR3 reads TGTGCCACCAACCCAACAGGCCACCAAGGACCCCAGCATTTT.

The chain combines TRBV28 with TRBJ2-3; TRBD1 aligns across 8 bases. The CDR3 runs 17 residues. The trim removed 3 bases at V and 2 bases at J, leaving 10 bases unmatched. The V gene's germline CDR1 is MDHEN and CDR2 SYDVKM. This chain's CDR3 is CASSLPTGGPSTDTQYF. CDR3 bases: TGTGCCAGCAGTTTGCCAACAGGGGGGCCCTCCACAGATACGCAGTATTTT.

This sequence joins TRBV9 and TRBJ1-4; 7 bases match TRBD1. This CDR3 has 14 residues. The V and J ends lost 2 bases and 8 bases, in that order; junction bases with no gene match: 6. Germline V gene sequence: CDR1 SGDLS, CDR2 YYNGEE. The CDR3 region is CASSVRGDSEKLFF. The CDR3 coding sequence is TGTGCCAGCAGCGTCCGAGGGGACAGCGAAAAACTGTTTTTT. The whole variable domain, filled in from reference TRBV9 and TRBJ1-4, reads DSGVTQTPKHLITATGQRVTLRCSPRSGDLSVYWYQQSLDQGLQFLIQYYNGEERAKGNILERFSAQQFPDLHSELNLSSLELGDSALYFCASSVRGDSEKLFFGSGTQLSVL.

The chain combines TRBV27 with TRBJ2-3; 11 nucleotides line up with TRBD1. V gave up 4 bases and J gave up 0 bases; unmatched junction bases: 9. The germline V gene encodes CDR1 MNHEY and CDR2 SMNVEV (reference sequence). The CDR3 is 18 residues long. DNA of the CDR3: TGTGCCAGCAGTTCCCGGGACAGGGGGATTACTAGCACAGATACGCAGTATTTT. The encoded protein is CASSSRDRGITSTDTQYF.

This clone was recorded a few times. V gene TRBV29-1 combines with J gene TRBJ1-1; weak D call: TRBD1 (5 bases). The CDR3 has 14 amino acids. The germline V gene encodes CDR1 SQVTM and CDR2 ANQGSEA. The V and J ends lost 0 bases and 5 bases respectively, with 13 bases between them. The CDR3 DNA reads as TGCAGCGTTGAAGATGCAGGGTTCGGGACTGAAGCTTTCTTT. This encodes CSVEDAGFGTEAFF. Looking up the rest from reference TRBV29-1 and TRBJ1-1 gives the full variable domain: SAVISQKPSRDICQRGTSLTIQCQVDSQVTMMFWYRQQPGQSLTLIATANQGSEATYESGFVIDKFPISRPNLTFSTLTVSNMSPEDSSIYLCSVEDAGFGTEAFFGQGTRLTVV.

The chain uses TRBV10-3 and TRBJ1-5; 9 nucleotides agree with TRBD1. This CDR3 region has 15 residues. With 6 bases clipped from V and 1 base from J, the junction kept 4 bases outside the gene matches. The germline V gene has CDR1 ENHRY and CDR2 SYGVKD. CDR3 amino acids: CAISSTGGSNQPQHF. Here the CDR3 DNA reads TGTGCCATCAGCTCGACAGGGGGGAGCAATCAGCCCCAGCATTTT.